A single sample gave rise to the 26 T cell receptor beta chains below, sequenced in a study of T-cell reconstitution after alpha-beta-depleted transplantation in children. Researchers prepared the TCRbeta library using unique molecular identifiers, the study reports. TCRdb used MiXCR to reprocess the PCR reads, holding one entry per CDR3 protein. The table includes about 580,000 distinct CDR3 sequences, 23% detected once. The input for sequencing was PBMCs, mostly from graft donor cells, taken 360 days after TCRalphabeta/CD19-depleted stem cell transplant. The source is a boy less than two years old who had a stem cell transplant for acute myeloid leukemia, so the T cells may come from the graft donor.

This clonotype was detected many times. The chain has TRBV4-1 and TRBJ1-5, with unresolved D. Trimming cost V 1 base and J 3 bases, with 4 bases left between them. The CDR3 length is 13 residues. From germline, CDR1 is MGHRA and CDR2 YSYEKL. DNA for the CDR3: TGCGCCAGCAGCCAAGTAATCAATCAGCCCCAGCATTTT. The encoded protein is CASSQVINQPQHF.

This chain uses TRBV7-2 with TRBJ2-7, with 12 bases identical to TRBD2. The CDR3 is 16 residues long. V dropped 8 bases and J dropped 1; count of bases not matched to a gene: 9. Germline CDR1 is SGHTA and CDR2 is FQGNSA. CDR3 residues: CASARPSGGASYEQYF. For the CDR3, the DNA is TGTGCCAGCGCCCGACCTAGCGGGGGGGCATCCTACGAGCAGTACTTC.

To note about this clonotype: A much larger clone lies a single base off, so this may be a read error. The chain uses TRBV12-3 or TRBV12-4 and TRBJ1-2; no clear D gene. This CDR3 spans 11 amino acids. V was cut by 2 bases and J by 14 bases, with 12 bases left in between. CDR3: CASSLYDSGTF. CDR3 DNA: TGTGCCAGCAGTTTATACGACTCAGGTACCTTC.

On this clonotype itself: A read error is possible here, since a much larger clone lies one base away. The V call is TRBV27, the J call TRBJ1-5; maybe TRBD1 (5 bases). Trimming cost V 6 bases and J 11 bases, with 17 bases left between them. Germline CDR1 reads MNHEY; CDR2 reads SMNVEV (reference sequence). The CDR3 has 13 residues. The CDR3: CASSRDRVTAQHF. Written as DNA, the CDR3 is TGTGCCAGCAGCAGGGACCGAGTGACGGCCCAGCATTTT.

V usage is TRBV7-6 and J usage is TRBJ2-3; D may correspond to TRBD1 or TRBD2 (6 bases each). Germline V lookup: CDR1 SGHVS, CDR2 FNYEAQ. This CDR3 has 18 residues. Trimming pared 1 base from V and 0 bases from J, leaving 17 bases between. CDR3: CASSLGLGGLGSTDTQYF. The CDR3 bases are TGTGCCAGCAGCTTAGGGCTAGGGGGGCTGGGCAGCACAGATACGCAGTATTTT.

This clonotype was observed many times. The chain carries TRBV21-1 and TRBJ2-7; TRBD2 is the table's D call, not checked against the DNA. TRBV21-1 is described as a pseudogene. There are 11 residues in the CDR3. The CDR3 is CASSRETEQYV. In DNA form, the CDR3 reads TGTGCCAGCAGCAGGGAGACCGAGCAGTACGTC.

This clonotype was recorded a few times. The rearrangement uses TRBV27 and TRBJ1-5; D is ambiguous. Between the trimmed V and J ends, which lost 5 bases and 2 bases, there was a span of 7 bases. Germline CDR1 MNHEY, CDR2 SMNVEV (reference sequence). This CDR3 spans 13 amino acids. CDR3 coding DNA: TGTGCCAGCAGTGGTTTTGGCAATCAGCCCCAGCATTTT. Protein sequence: CASSGFGNQPQHF.

The chain is built from TRBV28 and TRBJ1-2; D is ambiguous. Trimming took off 6 bases at V and 6 bases at J, with 11 bases between the two ends. Germline V CDR1 and CDR2: MDHEN, SYDVKM. The CDR3 runs 12 residues. The CDR3 coding sequence is TGTGCCAGCAGAAAACAGCAAAATGGCTACACCTTC. Protein: CASRKQQNGYTF.

The chain is built from TRBV7-8 and TRBJ2-7; TRBD2 is a possible D gene (6 bases). The CDR3 has 17 residues. The germline V gene has CDR1 SGHVS and CDR2 FQNEAQ. Trimming took 1 base from V and 5 from J, leaving 21 bases between them. The CDR3 protein is CASSLDFGGGGAHEQYV. The CDR3 DNA follows: TGTGCCAGCAGCTTAGATTTTGGGGGTGGCGGGGCCCACGAGCAGTACGTC.

This clonotype came up many times. The V and J genes are TRBV7-2 and TRBJ2-2, with D possibly matching TRBD2 (6 bases). The CDR3 covers 16 residues. Germline V gives CDR1 SGHTA, CDR2 FQGNSA. V lost 2 bases and J 0 bases, leaving 10 bases between the germline ends. This chain's CDR3 is CASSLWRLANTGELFF. The CDR3 bases are TGTGCCAGCAGCTTATGGCGACTAGCGAACACCGGGGAGCTGTTTTTT.

The rearrangement joins TRBV4-1 to TRBJ1-5, with 8 bases identical to TRBD1. Germline CDR1 reads MGHRA; CDR2 reads YSYEKL. The V gene end was trimmed by 5 bases and the J gene end by 2 bases; junction bases not matched to a gene: 5. This CDR3 spans 15 amino acids. CDR3 nucleotides: TGCGCCAGCAGCGCACAGGGGGTCGGCAATCAGCCCCAGCATTTT. Protein product: CASSAQGVGNQPQHF.

The chain is built from TRBV6-5 and TRBJ2-2; a weak D match, TRBD1 (6 bases). The CDR3 totals 13 residues. Trimming cost V 8 bases and J 5 bases, with 12 bases left between them. The V gene's germline CDR1 is MNHEY and CDR2 SVGAGI. The CDR3: CASQGTTTGELFF. The CDR3 DNA follows: TGTGCCAGCCAGGGGACAACGACCGGGGAGCTGTTTTTT.

This clonotype occurred many times. The V gene is TRBV20-1, the J gene TRBJ2-7; D gene ambiguous. The CDR3 spans 14 residues. V was cut by 3 bases and J by 3 bases, with 15 bases left in between. From germline, CDR1 is DFQATT and CDR2 SNEGSKA (reference sequence). In nucleotides, the CDR3 is TGCAGTGCTAGCCAGTCAAGGGCTAGCTACGAGCAGTACTTC. Protein: CSASQSRASYEQYF.

This clonotype was seen ten or more times. The chain combines TRBV20-1 with TRBJ2-1; 11 nucleotides agree with TRBD1. This CDR3 is built from 15 residues. The germline V gene encodes CDR1 DFQATT and CDR2 SNEGSKA (reference sequence). Trimming cost V 6 bases and J 9 bases; bases outside gene matches: 13. The CDR3 DNA is TGCAGTGCCCATGACGGGGGACAGGGGGACAGTGAGCAGTTCTTC. Translating gives CSAHDGGQGDSEQFF.

This clonotype appeared many times. The rearrangement links TRBV12-3 or TRBV12-4 to TRBJ1-6; the D is unclear. Trimming left V 7 bases short and J 10 bases short, with 14 bases between. The CDR3 consists of 13 residues. The CDR3, as DNA: TGTGCCAGCAACCCCTCGGGGAGGTCACCCCTCCACTTT. Protein sequence: CASNPSGRSPLHF.

This clonotype was seen a handful of times. The chain carries TRBV29-1 and TRBJ2-7; tentative D call: TRBD1 (6 bases). This CDR3 region has 14 residues. The germline CDR1 and CDR2 sequences are SQVTM and ANQGSEA. The CDR3 DNA reads as TGCAGGGTTCTTCCCCAGGGGATAGCCTACGAGCAGTACGTC. Translated, it gives CRVLPQGIAYEQYV.

The CDR3 DNA sequence: TGCAGTGCCGCGAGGCCCGGGTTGTCCTACAATGAGCAGTTCTTC. Encoded protein: CSAARPGLSYNEQFF. The gene calls are TRBV20-1 and TRBJ2-1; unclear D gene. V was clipped by 6 bases and J by 1 base, with 16 bases between them. The germline V gene has CDR1 DFQATT and CDR2 SNEGSKA (reference sequence). The CDR3 consists of 15 residues.

This clonotype has at least ten counts. The genes are TRBV6-1 and TRBJ2-7, with 9 bases matching TRBD2. Germline-derived CDR1 and CDR2 are MNHNS and SASEGT. The J segment lost 6 bases and the V segment lost 6 bases, leaving 12 bases of the junction unmatched. The CDR3 has 15 amino acids. The CDR3 loop reads CASSLGVSGGGEQYF. The CDR3, as DNA: TGTGCCAGCAGCCTCGGTGTTAGCGGGGGAGGCGAGCAGTACTTC.

The chain is built from TRBV5-1 and TRBJ2-1; 12 bases align to TRBD2. Per germline, CDR1 SGHRS and CDR2 YFSETQ. The CDR3 length is 15 residues. The V and J ends lost 4 bases and 7 bases, in that order; junction bases with no gene match: 6. CDR3 in amino acids: CASSLAGGIMNEQFF. The DNA for the CDR3 is TGCGCCAGCAGCCTAGCGGGGGGGATTATGAATGAGCAGTTCTTC.

This clonotype was seen at least ten times. The chain has TRBV12-3 or TRBV12-4 and TRBJ2-7; 7 bases match TRBD1. V was clipped by 7 bases and J by 3 bases; unmatched bases: 9. CDR3 length: 14 amino acids. CDR3 region: CASTQTGLRYEQYF. The CDR3 DNA sequence: TGTGCCAGCACCCAGACAGGGTTACGCTACGAGCAGTACTTC.

The chain couples TRBV30 to TRBJ2-5; 8 bases line up with TRBD2. V lost 4 bases, J lost 0 bases, and 7 bases stayed unmatched. Germline V gene lookup returns CDR1 GTSNPN and CDR2 SVGIG (reference sequence). This CDR3 region has 15 residues. The CDR3 loop is CAWTPTSENQETQYF. In DNA, the CDR3 is TGTGCCTGGACTCCGACTAGCGAGAACCAAGAGACCCAGTACTTC.

This chain connects TRBV21-1 to TRBJ1-1; the table's D call, TRBD1, has no DNA check behind it. TRBV21-1 is listed as a pseudogene. The CDR3 has 15 amino acids. The CDR3 sequence is CASRRNRGRNTEAFF. In nucleotides, the CDR3 is TGTGCCAGCAGGAGGAACAGGGGGCGGAACACTGAAGCTTTCTTT.

This chain links TRBV11-3 with TRBJ2-3; 13 positions agree with TRBD2. V dropped 2 bases and J dropped 6; count of bases not matched to a gene: 5. From germline, CDR1 is SGHNT and CDR2 YENEEA. The CDR3 consists of 16 residues. The CDR3 here is CASSLPGLAGTDTQYF. For the CDR3, the DNA is TGTGCCAGCAGCTTACCGGGACTAGCGGGGACCGATACGCAGTATTTT.

V usage is TRBV4-3 and J usage is TRBJ2-3; D is unresolved. CDR1 LGHNA and CDR2 YSLEER come from the germline V gene. The CDR3 is 14 amino acids. Trimming removed 2 bases at V and 2 bases at J, with 8 bases between. DNA of the CDR3: TGCGCCAGCAGCCAATCGGGTCTCACAGATACGCAGTATTTT. It specifies CASSQSGLTDTQYF.

The rearrangement links TRBV4-3 to TRBJ2-3, with TRBD2 identical over 13 bases. Germline assignment: CDR1 LGHNA and CDR2 YSLEER. The V and J ends lost 3 bases and 7 bases, in that order; junction bases with no gene match: 7. This CDR3 contains 16 residues. The CDR3 spells CASSHSLAGGLNTQYF. The CDR3 DNA reads TGCGCCAGCAGCCACTCACTAGCGGGGGGGCTTAATACGCAGTATTTT.

The table lists this clonotype with many counts. The chain couples TRBV12-3 or TRBV12-4 to TRBJ2-7; D gene unclear. Trimming shortened V by 6 bases and J by 2 bases, and 8 bases separated the two germline ends. This CDR3 region has 12 residues. Here the CDR3 reads CASSQAPYEQYF. CDR3 DNA: TGTGCCAGCAGCCAGGCCCCCTACGAGCAGTACTTC.